The sequence of this T cell receptor beta chain was determined in a study of technical replicates of blood from a few donors. The CDR3 contains 12 residues. V was cut by 5 bases and J by 2 bases, with 6 bases left in between. Germline V gene lookup returns CDR1 SQVTM and CDR2 ANQGSEA. Produced via immunoSEQ multiplex PCR; TCRdb's table is partial and in-frame only. Of roughly 100,000 clones detected, roughly 94% appear once; the ten largest clones hold 0.34%. V and J are TRBV29-1 and TRBJ1-4; D uncertain. This TCR was recovered from a human donor in good health. Sequencing used T cells isolated from PBMCs. Written as DNA, the CDR3 is TGCAGCGTTTTCTCGACTAATGAAAAACTGTTTTTT. This codes for CSVFSTNEKLFF.